Listed below are T cell receptor beta chains from one sample, sequenced in a study of cytomegalovirus exposure and HLA in healthy donors. This table comes from immunoSEQ multiplex PCR, and its TCRdb copy is limited to in-frame clones, with some not included. The profile covers 120,000 to 150,000 clones, with less than 9.5% appearing a single time and less than 2% taken by the ten largest. Sequencing was done on a sample of PBMCs. The receptors shown here come from a male donor in good health and CMV-seronegative. Each CDR3 is given without its conserved first and last residue. Fields, in order: CDR3 length, J gene, V gene, CDR3 protein.

10	TRBJ1-1	TRBV15	ATSQRGSEAF
14	TRBJ2-7	TRBV4-1	ASSQLGQGAYYEQY
14	TRBJ2-2	TRBV4-3	ASSQRPNRGSGELF
17	TRBJ2-5	TRBV5-6	ASSLSTGTSGRVGETQY
11	TRBJ1-6	TRBV29-1	SVAGTESSPLH
14	TRBJ1-2	TRBV25-1	ASRPAGQGALHGYT
12	TRBJ1-5	TRBV4-2	ASSQDSGVEPQH
13	TRBJ2-2	TRBV7-9	ASSRGDWNTGELF
9	TRBJ1-2	TRBV6-6	ASSLLYGYT
11	TRBJ1-4	TRBV7-2	ASSPQFAEKLF
11	TRBJ2-7	TRBV7-2	ASSLRREHEPE
14	TRBJ1-1	TRBV9	ASSVSFRGQPSEAF
13	TRBJ1-4	TRBV4-1	ASSQDGGVGEKLF
13	TRBJ2-1	TRBV5-1	ASSLQRGGMNEQF
14	TRBJ1-1	TRBV18	ASSNGGGPVNTEAF
13	TRBJ2-7	TRBV2	ASRAGTGAAYEQY
10	TRBJ2-7	TRBV6-6	ASSPGSDEQY
12	TRBJ2-1	TRBV5-1	ASARWGGYNEQF